Listed below are T cell receptor beta chains from one sample, sequenced in a study of blood T cell repertoires in COVID-19. Profiling relied on immunoSEQ multiplex PCR, and the TCRdb table lists in-frame clones only, not all of them. This table has some 22,000 clones, 85% to 95% appearing once. The source material was peripheral blood. These receptors originate from a woman between 45 and 65 years old with active COVID-19. The CDR3 runs from the conserved cysteine through the conserved F or W. The D gene is left open where the match is weak. Rows may omit the clone size; those that give it use once, few, many or a size class.

>TRBJ2-2|TRBV21-1|.|.
TGTGCCAGCAGCTCGGGACAGTCGAACACCGGGGAGCTGTTTTTT
CASSSGQSNTGELFF
>TRBJ1-1|TRBV7-9|.|TRBD1
TGTGCCAGCAGCGCGACCGGGACAGGGGGCGCCGCGGGCACTGAAGCTTTCTTT
CASSATGTGGAAGTEAFF
>TRBJ2-5|TRBV6-5|.|.
TGTGCCAGCAGCCGACGCCAGGGGACACTAGAGACCCAGTACTTC
CASSRRQGTLETQYF
>TRBJ1-5|TRBV2|.|.
TGTGCCAGCAGTGAACAGGGATTAGGCAATCAGCCCCAGCATTTT
CASSEQGLGNQPQHF
>TRBJ2-5|TRBV28|.|.
TGTGCCAGCAGCAGGACATTGGAGACCCAGTACTTC
CASSRTLETQYF
>TRBJ2-2|TRBV9|.|TRBD2
TGTGCCAGCAGCGTAGCGGGAGGCACCGGGGAGCTGTTTTTT
CASSVAGGTGELFF
>TRBJ2-7|TRBV25-1|.|TRBD2
TGTGCCAGCAGTGAATGGGATAATAGCGGGAGAGGATACGAGCAGTACTTC
CASSEWDNSGRGYEQYF
>TRBJ2-5|TRBV6-6|once|TRBD2
TGTGCCAGCAGTACCCCGGGACTAGAACAAGAGACCCAGTACTTC
CASSTPGLEQETQYF
>TRBJ2-2|TRBV4-1|few|.
TGCGCCAGCAGCCAAGAATGGCGGGTCCAGGCGGCCGGGGAGCTGTTTTTT
CASSQEWRVQAAGELFF
>TRBJ2-5|TRBV6-5|.|.
TGTGCCAGCAGCCATCGTCGGGAGACCCAGTACTTC
CASSHRRETQYF
>TRBJ1-2|TRBV7-9|.|TRBD1
TGTGCCAGCAGCTCTAGGACAGGGGACCCGAACTATGGCTACACCTTC
CASSSRTGDPNYGYTF
>TRBJ2-2|TRBV5-1|once|TRBD1
TGCGCCAGCAGCTTAAACAGGGGTATCACCGGGGAGCTGTTTTTT
CASSLNRGITGELFF
>TRBJ2-1|TRBV10-3|.|TRBD2
TGTGCCATCAGTCCAGGACTAGCGGGTTACAATGAGCAGTTCTTC
CAISPGLAGYNEQFF
>TRBJ2-2|TRBV5-4|.|.
TGTGCCAGCAGCTTGGACAGAGTCAACACCGGGGAGCTGTTTTTT
CASSLDRVNTGELFF
>TRBJ2-1|TRBV7-3|once|TRBD2
TGTGCCAGCAGCTTAACGAAGGGACTAGCGGGAAATGAGCAGTTCTTC
CASSLTKGLAGNEQFF
>TRBJ2-1|TRBV5-1|.|.
TGCGCCAGCAGCTCCGAAGGGGTGCGGACGACCTACAATGAGCAGTTCTTC
CASSSEGVRTTYNEQFF
>TRBJ1-5|TRBV19|.|.
TGTGCCGGGGGGTCCGTGTATCAGCCCCAGCATTTT
CAGGSVYQPQHF
>TRBJ2-5|TRBV5-1|.|TRBD2
TGCGCCAGCAGCTTGTCCTCTAGCGGTCAAGAGACCCAGTACTTC
CASSLSSSGQETQYF
>TRBJ2-6|TRBV19|.|.
TGTGCCACCGGTTCGCGTGGGGGGCCCAACCCACGGGACAGAAACTCTGGGGCCAACGTCCTGACTTTC
CATGSRGGPNPRDRNSGANVLTF
>TRBJ2-3|TRBV6-5|once|.
TGTGCCACGCGGTCCCTCTTCACCAGCACAGATACGCAGTATTTT
CATRSLFTSTDTQYF
>TRBJ2-5|TRBV9|.|TRBD1
TGTGCCAGCAGCCCCCGAGGACAGGGGGCCGGCGAGACCCAGTACTTC
CASSPRGQGAGETQYF
>TRBJ1-1|TRBV28|.|.
TGTGCCAGCAGTCCACTAGTGAAACGCGTAGGGAACACTGAAGCTTTCTTT
CASSPLVKRVGNTEAFF
>TRBJ1-1|TRBV14|once|.
TGTGCCAGCAGCCGCGATGGACAGAGTAACACTGAAGCTTTCTTT
CASSRDGQSNTEAFF
>TRBJ2-7|TRBV29-1|.|.
TGCAGCGTTGAAGGGTACGGGGGTCACCACGAGCAGTACTTC
CSVEGYGGHHEQYF
>TRBJ2-1|TRBV5-1|once|TRBD1
TGCGCCAGCATGGGGCAGGGGGCCTACAATGAGCAGTTCTTC
CASMGQGAYNEQFF
>TRBJ2-1|TRBV28|once|.
TGTGCCAGCAGTTGGGTCGAGGGCAATGAGCAGTTCTTC
CASSWVEGNEQFF
>TRBJ1-2|TRBV28|.|.
TGTGCCAGCAGTTCACGGAACTATGGCTACACCTTC
CASSSRNYGYTF
>TRBJ1-1|TRBV18|.|TRBD1
TGTGCCAGCTCACCCACGACAGGGTGGAACACTGAAGCTTTCTTT
CASSPTTGWNTEAFF
>TRBJ2-1|TRBV24-1|.|.
TGTGCCACCCAAGGACTACTCTACAATGAGCAGTTCTTC
CATQGLLYNEQFF
>TRBJ2-1|TRBV11-2|once|TRBD1
TGTGCCAGCAGCTTAGAGGGCAGGGGGCCTGAGCAGTTCTTC
CASSLEGRGPEQFF
>TRBJ2-3|TRBV19|once|.
TGTGCCACCAGAAGTCAGGGGCGTATGGCAGATACGCAGTATTTT
CATRSQGRMADTQYF
>TRBJ2-2|TRBV7-3|.|TRBD1
TGTGCCAGCAGCTTCACCGGGACAGCCTCCGGGGAGCTGTTTTTT
CASSFTGTASGELFF
>TRBJ1-1|TRBV7-9|.|TRBD1
TGTGCCAGCAGCCCGGGACAGGGGGCGCGAGCTTTCTTT
CASSPGQGARAFF
>TRBJ2-3|TRBV6-5|.|.
TGTGCCAGCAGGAGGACCGGGACTCTCACAGATACGCAGTATTTT
CASRRTGTLTDTQYF
>TRBJ1-3|TRBV13|.|TRBD1
TGTGCCAGCAGCCAAGGGGGCCACTCTGGAAACACCATATATTTT
CASSQGGHSGNTIYF
>TRBJ1-2|TRBV19|.|TRBD1
TGTGCCAGCACGGGACAGCGCTATGGCTACACCTTC
CASTGQRYGYTF
>TRBJ2-5|TRBV12-3/TRBV12-4|.|.
TGTGCCAGCAGCCCAGGATGGGAGACCCAGTACTTC
CASSPGWETQYF
>TRBJ2-7|TRBV5-1|few|TRBD1
TGCGCCAGCAGCTTGGCCGGGACAGTCCACGAGCAGTACTTC
CASSLAGTVHEQYF
>TRBJ2-7|TRBV13|.|TRBD1
TGTGCCAGCAGAACGACCGGGACAGGGGGTTACGAGCAGTACTTC
CASRTTGTGGYEQYF
>TRBJ2-5|TRBV27|.|TRBD1
TGTGCCAGCAGTTTTAGGGGGCGTGGGTTGGAGACCCAGTACTTC
CASSFRGRGLETQYF
>TRBJ2-2|TRBV28|.|.
TGTGCCAGCAGTTTTTATGGAATACAGGCCGGGGAGCTGTTTTTT
CASSFYGIQAGELFF
>TRBJ1-2|TRBV6-5|once|.
TGTGCCAGCAGTTACTCGTTCCCAGGGGCGAACTATGGCTACACCTTC
CASSYSFPGANYGYTF
>TRBJ1-5|TRBV9|.|TRBD1
TGTGCCAGCAGCCAGACAGGGGATCAGCCCCAGCATTTT
CASSQTGDQPQHF
>TRBJ2-7|TRBV20-1|.|TRBD2
TGCAGTGCCGGGGACTACCGTTGGCAGTACTTC
CSAGDYRWQYF
>TRBJ1-1|TRBV11-2|.|.
TGTGCCAGCAGCTTAGGCGGTCGGAACACTGAAGCTTTCTTT
CASSLGGRNTEAFF
>TRBJ1-2|TRBV6-5|.|.
TGTGCCAGCAGCCCGGGAGGGCTCCAAAGCTACACCTTC
CASSPGGLQSYTF
>TRBJ2-1|TRBV6-5|.|.
TGTGCCAGCAGTTACCAGGGCCTGGTCTACAATGAGCAGTTCTTC
CASSYQGLVYNEQFF
>TRBJ2-3|TRBV5-1|.|TRBD2
TGCGCCAGCAGCCCAATGATGACTAGCGGGGGGGCGAGGGCTTCCACAGATACGCAGTATTTT
CASSPMMTSGGARASTDTQYF
>TRBJ2-3|TRBV6-4|.|.
TGTGCCAGCAGCCCCGAAAGGGGAGATACGCAGTATTTT
CASSPERGDTQYF
>TRBJ2-2|TRBV28|.|TRBD2
TGTGCCAGCAGGGGACTAGCGAACACCGGGGAGCTGTTTTTT
CASRGLANTGELFF
>TRBJ2-1|TRBV5-1|.|TRBD2
TGCGCCAGCAGCTTGGTGGGACTAGGTAATGAGCAGTTCTTC
CASSLVGLGNEQFF
>TRBJ1-4|TRBV5-8|.|.
TGTGCCAGCAAGGTCGGGGGAGGTGAAAAACTGTTTTTT
CASKVGGGEKLFF